A selection of T cell receptor beta chains follows, all from one sample in a study of T cell repertoires in cytomegalovirus infection. TCRdb independently ran MiXCR on the reads; one entry per CDR3 protein. The sample lists about 200,000 distinct CDR3 sequences; 8.5% to 10% were seen once. Sequenced material: PBMCs. These receptors were obtained from a human donor in good health (CMV status not recorded). Some clones in this sample may be carry-over from other donors' samples. Each CDR3 is given with its conserved first and last residue. D genes are given only for firm matches. Size tells how often a clone was seen (once, few, many) or the class of an expanded clone, and some rows leave it out.

v_call	d_call	j_call	clone_size	cdr3_nt	cdr3_aa
TRBV4-1	.	TRBJ1-6	few	TGTGCCAGCAGCCAAGAGGCCACAGGGTATTCACCCCTCCACTTT	CASSQEATGYSPLHF
TRBV27	TRBD2	TRBJ2-7	.	TGTGCCAGCAGTGGATGGACTAGCTCCTACGAGCAGTACTTC	CASSGWTSSYEQYF
TRBV7-2	.	TRBJ1-3	few	TGTGCCAGCAGCCTAAAGTCCGGAAACACCATATATTTT	CASSLKSGNTIYF
TRBV7-2	.	TRBJ2-3	many	TGTGCCAGCAGCTTAGAAAGCTCCACAGATACGCAGTATTTT	CASSLESSTDTQYF
TRBV7-6	.	TRBJ2-2	many	TGTGCCAGCAGCTTAGCGACCACCGGGGAGCTGTTTTTT	CASSLATTGELFF
TRBV7-9	TRBD1	TRBJ1-6	few	TGTGCCAGCAGGGGACAGTCCCCCTATAATTCACCCCTCCACTTT	CASRGQSPYNSPLHF
TRBV28	.	TRBJ2-6	.	TGTGCCAGCAGTTTAGACAAACCAGGGGCCAACGTCCTGACTTTC	CASSLDKPGANVLTF
TRBV6-5	.	TRBJ1-1	few	TGTGCCAGCAGTTACTCGACACGGACTCGCGCTGAAGCTTTCTTT	CASSYSTRTRAEAFF
TRBV28	.	TRBJ1-2	.	TGTGCCAGCAGCCAAGAACTCCAGCCCACCTTC	CASSQELQPTF
TRBV11-2	.	TRBJ1-1	many	TGTGCCAGCAGCTCCGGACGGGGTCTGCACATGAACACTGAAGCTTTCTTT	CASSSGRGLHMNTEAFF
TRBV28	.	TRBJ1-2	.	TGTGCCAGCAGTTTTTATGACGGGAACTATGGCTACACCTTC	CASSFYDGNYGYTF
TRBV5-5	TRBD2	TRBJ2-5	many	TGTGCCAGCAGCCGCCCGACTAGCGGAGATCAAGAGACCCAGTACTTC	CASSRPTSGDQETQYF
TRBV18	.	TRBJ2-6	.	TGTGCCAGCTCACCAAATACCCTTGGGGCCAACGTCCTGACTTTC	CASSPNTLGANVLTF
TRBV18	TRBD1	TRBJ1-1	.	TGTGCCAGCTCACCATCCCAGGGGGCTTTGGCTGAAGCTTTCTTT	CASSPSQGALAEAFF
TRBV6-2/TRBV6-3	.	TRBJ2-6	many	TGTGCCAGCACCACATACGGACCGGGAGGGGCCAACGTCCTGACTTTC	CASTTYGPGGANVLTF
TRBV7-9	.	TRBJ1-1	many	TGTGCCAGCAGAGGGGGGGGACAATACACTGAAGCTTTCTTT	CASRGGGQYTEAFF
TRBV28	TRBD1	TRBJ2-1	.	TGTGCCAGCAGTTTGACAGGGGGGTTCAATGAGCAGTTCTTC	CASSLTGGFNEQFF
TRBV7-2	.	TRBJ1-3	many	TGTGCCAGCAGCGGAGAGGGATGGTCTGGAAACACCATATATTTT	CASSGEGWSGNTIYF
TRBV28	TRBD1	TRBJ1-2	many	TGTGCCAGTAAGACAGGGGCCGCTAACTATGGCTACACCTTC	CASKTGAANYGYTF
TRBV7-8	.	TRBJ1-2	many	TGTGCCAGCAGCTCAGGGAGGGGCTATGGCTACACCTTC	CASSSGRGYGYTF
TRBV7-9	.	TRBJ1-2	many	TGTGCCAGCAGCCCCCAAGGGGCAGCTAAAAACTATGGCTACACCTTC	CASSPQGAAKNYGYTF
TRBV9	.	TRBJ2-7	many	TGTGCCAGCAGCGCGATGATAGGCCAAAGGGACGAGCAGTACTTC	CASSAMIGQRDEQYF
TRBV28	.	TRBJ2-5	many	TGTGCCAGCAGTTTTGGTCGTTTTGGGGGGCAAGAGACCCAGTACTTC	CASSFGRFGGQETQYF
TRBV19	.	TRBJ2-6	few	TGTGCCAGTAGTACTATAGGCACCGGGACGGATTTCTCTGGGGCCAACGTCCTGACTTTC	CASSTIGTGTDFSGANVLTF
TRBV28	TRBD1	TRBJ1-2	.	TGTGCCAGCAGTTCACCCAGGACAGGGAGAATTCATGGCTACACCTTC	CASSSPRTGRIHGYTF
TRBV12-3/TRBV12-4	.	TRBJ1-1	many	TGTGCCAGCAGTTTAGGGCTGCCGAACACTGAAGCTTTCTTT	CASSLGLPNTEAFF
TRBV6-6	TRBD1	TRBJ1-5	many	TGTGCCAGCAGTTACGTGACAGGGGGCAATCAGCCCCAGCATTTT	CASSYVTGGNQPQHF
TRBV28	TRBD1	TRBJ2-5	.	TGTGCCAGCAGGACAGGGGTAAAGGAGGGGACCCAGTACTTC	CASRTGVKEGTQYF
TRBV9	.	TRBJ1-1	many	TGTGCCAGCAGCGTAGAGGGAGAGGGTACTGAAGCTTTCTTT	CASSVEGEGTEAFF
TRBV7-6	.	TRBJ1-3	many	TGTGCCAGCAGCTATGCCTCTGGAAACACCATATATTTT	CASSYASGNTIYF
TRBV14	TRBD2	TRBJ2-1	.	TGTGCCAGCAGCCGGACTAGCGGGGTCCTTGATGAGCAGTTCTTC	CASSRTSGVLDEQFF